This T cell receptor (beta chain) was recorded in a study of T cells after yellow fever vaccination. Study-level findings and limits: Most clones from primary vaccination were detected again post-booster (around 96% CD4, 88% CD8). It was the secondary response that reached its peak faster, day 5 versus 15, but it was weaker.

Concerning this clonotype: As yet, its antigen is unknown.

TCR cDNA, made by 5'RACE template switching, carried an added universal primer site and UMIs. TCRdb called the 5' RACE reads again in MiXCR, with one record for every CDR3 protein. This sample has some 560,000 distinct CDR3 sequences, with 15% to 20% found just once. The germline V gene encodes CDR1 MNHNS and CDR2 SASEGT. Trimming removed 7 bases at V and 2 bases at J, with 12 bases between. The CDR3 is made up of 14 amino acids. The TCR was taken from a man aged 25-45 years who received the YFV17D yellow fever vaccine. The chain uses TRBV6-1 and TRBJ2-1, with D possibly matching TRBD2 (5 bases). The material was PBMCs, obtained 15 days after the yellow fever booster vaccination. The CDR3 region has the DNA TGTGCCAGCACCCCAAGCGGTCCCTACAATGAGCAGTTCTTC. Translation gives CASTPSGPYNEQFF.